This TCR beta chain was profiled in a study of PD-L1 blockade in urothelial cancer. Overall study findings and caveats: When measured at 3 weeks, tumor-associated blood clones expanded more in durable-benefit patients.

Between 1 and 8 samples per patient were obtained, pretreatment and on-treatment. About this clone: Its antigen is not known.

Repertoires were generated with immunoSEQ multiplex PCR, while TCRdb's copy carries only in-frame clones and drops some. The table lists 50,000 or so clones, over 75% of them singletons. Trimming removed 2 bases from V and 4 bases from J, with 10 bases in between. Germline CDR1 SGHTA, CDR2 FQGTGA. This CDR3 contains 14 residues. The specimen was PBMCs, collected around atezolizumab (anti-PD-L1) treatment. This chain uses TRBV7-3 with TRBJ2-3; TRBD2 might be the D (6 bases). The clonotype was recovered from a man aged 40-49 years with urothelial cancer. This chain's CDR3 is CASSLLGGADTQYF. The CDR3 DNA reads as TGTGCCAGCAGCTTACTGGGCGGGGCAGATACGCAGTATTTT.